This T cell receptor beta chain was sequenced during a study of T-cell reconstitution after alpha-beta-depleted transplantation in children. General study findings and limits: A year post-transplant, T-cell counts and diversity derived mostly from newly produced T cells. Surviving recipient T cells and thymic progenitors underlay high day-60 TCRbeta diversity in some patients. About two months after transplant, alpha-beta T cells reportedly came from several hundred expanded graft clones.

Researchers prepared the TCRbeta library using unique molecular identifiers, the study reports. MiXCR, applied by TCRdb to the PCR reads, yields one record per CDR3 protein. The table records around 300,000 distinct CDR3 sequences, about a tenth of them present only once. The V gene lost 6 bases and the J gene lost 4 bases, with 7 bases spanning the gap. Germline V gives CDR1 MNHEY, CDR2 SVGEGT. This CDR3 contains 11 residues. This clonotype was detected many times. What it binds is not known. This receptor was identified in a boy under three years old with acute myeloid leukemia, due to receive a stem cell transplant. The chain couples TRBV6-2 or TRBV6-3 to TRBJ2-7; D is uncertain. The sequencing used PBMCs, collected before TCRalphabeta/CD19-depleted stem cell transplant. CDR3 protein: CASRRQYEQYF. As DNA, the CDR3 is TGTGCCAGCAGGAGACAATACGAGCAGTACTTC.